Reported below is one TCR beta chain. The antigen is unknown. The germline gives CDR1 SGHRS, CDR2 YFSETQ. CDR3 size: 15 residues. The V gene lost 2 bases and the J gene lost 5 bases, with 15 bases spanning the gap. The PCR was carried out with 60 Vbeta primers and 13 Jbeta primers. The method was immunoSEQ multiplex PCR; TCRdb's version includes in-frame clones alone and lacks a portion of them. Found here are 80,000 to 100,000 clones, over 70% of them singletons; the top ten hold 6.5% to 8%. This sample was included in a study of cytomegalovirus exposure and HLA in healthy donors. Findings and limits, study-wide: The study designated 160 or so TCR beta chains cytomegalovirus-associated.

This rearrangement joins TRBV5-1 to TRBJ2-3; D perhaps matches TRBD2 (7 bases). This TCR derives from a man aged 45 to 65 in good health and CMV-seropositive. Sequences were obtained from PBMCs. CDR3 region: CASSFRGGAGDTQYF. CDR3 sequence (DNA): TGCGCCAGCAGCTTCCGAGGGGGGGCCGGAGATACGCAGTATTTT.